This T cell receptor beta chain was profiled in a study of T cell repertoires in cytomegalovirus infection. Germline V gives CDR1 MNHNY, CDR2 SVGAGI (reference sequence). The CDR3 runs 16 residues. Trimming took 5 bases from V and 0 from J; bases not matched to a gene: 6. TCRdb reprocessed the reads via MiXCR and lists one record per CDR3 protein. In the table there are approximately 400,000 distinct CDR3 sequences, roughly a third of which are singletons. What was sequenced was PBMCs. The chain combines TRBV6-6 with TRBJ2-3; 9 bases are a match to TRBD2. The TCR was taken from a human donor in good health (CMV status not recorded). Some clones in this sample may be carry-over from other donors' samples. The CDR3 is CASSKLTSGSTDTQYF. CDR3 nucleotides: TGTGCCAGCAGTAAACTGACTAGCGGAAGCACAGATACGCAGTATTTT.